Sequencing of this T cell receptor beta chain was carried out in a study of shared clonotypes between healthy human individuals. In the study overall: Plates per donor: three CD4 naive, three CD4 memory, two CD8 naive, one CD8 memory.

Original data processing: ImmunoSEQ sequences covered only the junction and lacked quality scores; filtering therefore differed. Profiling relied on immunoSEQ multiplex PCR, and the TCRdb table lists in-frame clones only, not all of them. V and J calls and clone size are copied from that table; D and trimming were computed from the DNA. The repertoire includes 300,000 to 400,000 clones, around 70% of them detected once, and 8.5% to 12% sits in the top ten. V lost 1 base to trimming and J lost 7 bases; unmatched junction nucleotides: 7. The CDR3 has 18 amino acids. Germline V gene data show CDR1 as SGHTA and CDR2 as FQGNSA. The split of CD4+ cells yielded CD45RA+ naive and CD45RA-negative memory subsets.

The receptor was isolated from a man between 25 and 39 years old in good health. The chain uses TRBV7-2 and TRBJ2-2; 15 bases map to TRBD2. The sequencing sample was made of memory CD4+ T cells sorted from blood. Subset described: CD45RA-negative fraction. The CDR3 DNA is TGTGCCAGCAGCTTAGGTGGACTAGCGGGAGGGCGGAGCGGGGAGCTGTTTTTT. It yields the protein CASSLGGLAGGRSGELFF.